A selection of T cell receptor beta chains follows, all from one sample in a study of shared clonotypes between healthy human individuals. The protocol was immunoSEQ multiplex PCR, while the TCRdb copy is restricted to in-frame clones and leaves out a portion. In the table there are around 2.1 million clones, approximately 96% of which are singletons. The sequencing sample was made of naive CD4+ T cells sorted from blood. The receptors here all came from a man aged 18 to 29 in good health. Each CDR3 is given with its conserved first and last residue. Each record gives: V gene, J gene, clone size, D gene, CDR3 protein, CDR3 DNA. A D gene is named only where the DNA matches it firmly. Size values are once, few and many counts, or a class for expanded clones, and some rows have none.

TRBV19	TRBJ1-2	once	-	CASSTPGQRLYGYTF	TGTGCCAGTAGTACTCCGGGGCAGAGGCTCTATGGCTACACCTTC
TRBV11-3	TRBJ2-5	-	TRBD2	CASSLPAGGAWTQYF	TGTGCCAGCAGCCTCCCTGCGGGGGGGGCCTGGACCCAGTACTTC
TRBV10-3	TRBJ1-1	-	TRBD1	CAITSDRANTEAFF	TGTGCCATCACCTCGGACAGGGCGAACACTGAAGCTTTCTTT
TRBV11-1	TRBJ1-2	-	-	CASSLFGYTF	TGTGCCAGCAGCTTATTTGGCTACACCTTC
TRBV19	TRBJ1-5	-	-	CASSIANSYLSNQPQHF	TGTGCCAGTAGTATAGCTAACAGTTACCTTAGCAATCAGCCCCAGCATTTT
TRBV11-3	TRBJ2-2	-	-	CASSFDSGTGELFF	TGTGCCAGCAGCTTCGACAGCGGCACCGGGGAGCTGTTTTTT
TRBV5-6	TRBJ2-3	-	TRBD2	CASSPRDYRYTTDTQYF	TGTGCCAGCAGTCCTCGGGACTACCGATACACCACAGATACGCAGTATTTT
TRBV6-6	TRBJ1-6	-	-	CASVDRGVGSPLHF	TGTGCCAGCGTAGATCGGGGAGTGGGTTCACCCCTCCACTTT
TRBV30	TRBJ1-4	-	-	CAWSLGGGTEKLFF	TGTGCCTGGAGTCTAGGCGGGGGTACTGAAAAACTGTTTTTT
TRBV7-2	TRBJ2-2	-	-	CASSLSASNTGELFF	TGTGCCAGCAGCTTAAGTGCCTCGAACACCGGGGAGCTGTTTTTT
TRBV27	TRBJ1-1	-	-	CASSSPGGLNTEAFF	TGTGCCAGCAGTTCCCCGGGGGGGCTGAACACTGAAGCTTTCTTT
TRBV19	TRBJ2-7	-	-	CASSIVRRGAYEQYF	TGTGCCAGTAGTATCGTTCGACGGGGAGCGTACGAGCAGTACTTC
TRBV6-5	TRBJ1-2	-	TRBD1	CASSRPGQGGGYTF	TGTGCCAGCAGTCGTCCGGGACAGGGTGGCGGCTACACCTTC
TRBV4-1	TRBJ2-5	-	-	CASSQDQSYQETQYF	TGCGCCAGCAGCCAAGATCAATCGTACCAAGAGACCCAGTACTTC
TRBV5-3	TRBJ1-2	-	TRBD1	CARRLTGLGSGYTF	TGTGCCAGAAGGTTGACAGGGTTGGGAAGTGGCTACACCTTC
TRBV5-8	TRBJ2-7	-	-	CASSLALGSTYEQYF	TGTGCCAGCAGCTTGGCGCTGGGATCCACCTACGAGCAGTACTTC
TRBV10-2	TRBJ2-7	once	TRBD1	CASSGSTGQSYEQYF	TGCGCCAGCAGTGGCTCGACAGGGCAGTCCTACGAGCAGTACTTC
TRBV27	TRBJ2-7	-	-	CASSLFGYEQYF	TGTGCCAGCAGCCTCTTCGGCTACGAGCAGTACTTC
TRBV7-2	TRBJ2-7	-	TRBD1	CASSPDRGHYEQYF	TGTGCCAGCAGCCCGGACAGGGGGCACTACGAGCAGTACTTC
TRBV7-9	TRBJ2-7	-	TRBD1	CASSLAVSNRGHSYEQYF	TGTGCCAGCAGCTTAGCCGTTAGTAACAGGGGCCATAGCTACGAGCAGTACTTC
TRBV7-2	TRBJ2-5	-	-	CASSPPQETQYF	TGTGCCAGCAGCCCCCCCCAAGAGACCCAGTACTTC
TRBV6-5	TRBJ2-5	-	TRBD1	CASSSTGVGEETQYF	TGTGCCAGCAGTTCCACAGGGGTAGGGGAAGAGACCCAGTACTTC
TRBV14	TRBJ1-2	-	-	CASSPRLTDGYTF	TGTGCCAGCAGCCCTCGCCTCACAGATGGCTACACCTTC
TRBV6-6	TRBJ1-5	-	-	CASSAGLVNQPQHF	TGTGCCAGCAGTGCAGGGTTGGTCAATCAGCCCCAGCATTTT
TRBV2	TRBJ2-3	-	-	CASRAEQTDTQYF	TGTGCCAGCAGGGCGGAACAGACAGATACGCAGTATTTT
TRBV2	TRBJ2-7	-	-	CASSELHTYEQYF	TGTGCCAGCAGTGAACTTCATACCTACGAGCAGTACTTC
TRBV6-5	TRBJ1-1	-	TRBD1	CASHGTGKGDTEAFF	TGTGCCAGCCATGGGACAGGGAAAGGGGACACTGAAGCTTTCTTT
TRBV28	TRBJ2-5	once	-	CASSFQRGVETQYF	TGTGCCAGCAGTTTCCAAAGGGGTGTCGAGACCCAGTACTTC
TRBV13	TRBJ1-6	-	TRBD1	CASSPRWGGGSNSPLHF	TGTGCCAGCAGCCCTCGCTGGGGAGGGGGCTCTAATTCACCCCTCCACTTT
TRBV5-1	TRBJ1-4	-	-	CASSSLGALVEKLFF	TGCGCCAGCAGCTCATTAGGGGCCCTTGTCGAAAAACTGTTTTTT
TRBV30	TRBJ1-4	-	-	CAGLIPGKLFF	TGTGCCGGACTCATCCCTGGGAAACTGTTTTTT
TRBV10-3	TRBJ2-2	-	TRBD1	CAISPGTGLEVFF	TGTGCCATCAGTCCCGGGACAGGCCTCGAGGTGTTTTTT
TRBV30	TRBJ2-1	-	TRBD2	CAWSVLGGGTSYNEQFF	TGTGCCTGGAGTGTACTGGGGGGGGGTACCTCCTACAATGAGCAGTTCTTC
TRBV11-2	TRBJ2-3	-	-	CASSLGSTDTQYF	TGTGCCAGCAGCCTAGGAAGCACAGATACGCAGTATTTT
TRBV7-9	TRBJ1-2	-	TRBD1	CASRIPGQETKNYGYTF	TGTGCCAGCAGAATCCCGGGACAGGAGACCAAAAACTATGGCTACACCTTC
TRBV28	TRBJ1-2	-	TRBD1	CASIPGTGIREGYTF	TGTGCCAGCATCCCTGGGACAGGGATTCGTGAAGGCTACACCTTC
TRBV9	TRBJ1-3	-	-	CASSVLGGPLSGNTIYF	TGTGCCAGCAGCGTCCTCGGGGGCCCTCTCTCTGGAAACACCATATATTTT
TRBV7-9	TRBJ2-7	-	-	CASSSSVSYEQYF	TGTGCCAGCAGCTCTTCGGTTTCCTACGAGCAGTACTTC
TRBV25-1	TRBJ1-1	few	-	CASSEWIEGEAFF	TGTGCCAGCAGTGAATGGATCGAGGGTGAAGCTTTCTTT
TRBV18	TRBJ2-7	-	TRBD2	CASSPPSGLALYEQYF	TGTGCCAGCTCACCACCCTCCGGACTAGCCTTATACGAGCAGTACTTC
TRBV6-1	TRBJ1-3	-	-	CASSRLQVSGNTIYF	TGTGCCAGCAGCCGACTACAGGTCTCTGGAAACACCATATATTTT
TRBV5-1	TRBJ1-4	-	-	CASSQTTPAGKLFF	TGCGCCAGCAGCCAGACTACCCCAGCGGGAAAACTGTTTTTT
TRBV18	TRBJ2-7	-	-	CASSSTPLYEQYF	TGTGCCAGCTCGTCGACACCGCTATACGAGCAGTACTTC
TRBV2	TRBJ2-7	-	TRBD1	CASSLGQQVYEQYF	TGTGCCAGCAGTCTGGGACAGCAGGTCTACGAGCAGTACTTC
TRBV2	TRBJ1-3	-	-	CASSDQGLPGNTIYF	TGTGCCAGCAGTGACCAGGGACTACCTGGAAACACCATATATTTT
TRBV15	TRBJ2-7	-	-	CATSRGGTSYEQYF	TGTGCCACCAGCAGAGGGGGGACCTCCTACGAGCAGTACTTC
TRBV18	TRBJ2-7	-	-	CASSGTDYEQYF	TGTGCCAGCTCCGGGACGGACTACGAGCAGTACTTC
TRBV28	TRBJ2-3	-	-	CASGGGTDTQYF	TGTGCCAGCGGCGGAGGCACAGATACGCAGTATTTT